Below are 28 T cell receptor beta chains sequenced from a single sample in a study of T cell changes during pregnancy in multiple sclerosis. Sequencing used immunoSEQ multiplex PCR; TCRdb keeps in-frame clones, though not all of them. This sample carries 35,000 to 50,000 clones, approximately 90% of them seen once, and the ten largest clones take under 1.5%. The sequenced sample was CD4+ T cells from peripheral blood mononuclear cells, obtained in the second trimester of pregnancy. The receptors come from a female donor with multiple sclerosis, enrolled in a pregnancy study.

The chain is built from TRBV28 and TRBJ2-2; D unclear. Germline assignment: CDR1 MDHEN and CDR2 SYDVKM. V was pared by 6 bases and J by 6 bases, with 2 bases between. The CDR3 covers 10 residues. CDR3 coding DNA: TGTGCCAGCAGCTCCGGGGAGCTGTTTTTT. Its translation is CASSSGELFF.

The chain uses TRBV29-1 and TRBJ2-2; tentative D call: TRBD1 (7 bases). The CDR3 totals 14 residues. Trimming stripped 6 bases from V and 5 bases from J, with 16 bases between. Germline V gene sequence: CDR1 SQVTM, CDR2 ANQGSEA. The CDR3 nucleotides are TGCAGCGTCAGGGGGGTGCTAGCGACCGGGGAGCTGTTTTTT. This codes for CSVRGVLATGELFF.

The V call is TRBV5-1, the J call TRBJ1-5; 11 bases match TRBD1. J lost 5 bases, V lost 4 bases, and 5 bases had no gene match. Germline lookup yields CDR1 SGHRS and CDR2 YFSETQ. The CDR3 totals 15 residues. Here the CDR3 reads CASSPGTGGDQPQHF. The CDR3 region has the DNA TGCGCCAGCAGCCCAGGGACAGGGGGAGATCAGCCCCAGCATTTT.

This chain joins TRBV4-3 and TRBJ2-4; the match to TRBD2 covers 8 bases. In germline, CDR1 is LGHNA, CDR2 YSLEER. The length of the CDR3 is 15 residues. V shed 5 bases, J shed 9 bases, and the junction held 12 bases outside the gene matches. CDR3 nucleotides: TGCGCCAGCAGCTCCGCGGGGCGGGAGGCGAGCATTCAGTACTTC. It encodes CASSSAGREASIQYF.

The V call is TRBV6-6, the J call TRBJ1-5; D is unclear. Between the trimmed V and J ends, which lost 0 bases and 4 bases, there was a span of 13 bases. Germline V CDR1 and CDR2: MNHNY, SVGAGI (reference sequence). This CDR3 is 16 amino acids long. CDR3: CASSYSREGPNQPQHF. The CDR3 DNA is TGTGCCAGCAGTTACTCGAGGGAAGGTCCAAATCAGCCCCAGCATTTT.

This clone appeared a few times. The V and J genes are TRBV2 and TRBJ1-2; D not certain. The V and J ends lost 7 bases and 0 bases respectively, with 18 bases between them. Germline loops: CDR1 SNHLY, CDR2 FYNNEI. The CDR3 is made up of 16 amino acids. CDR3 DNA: TGTGCCAGCACGTTTTCAGGAACAATAGCTAACTATGGCTACACCTTC. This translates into CASTFSGTIANYGYTF. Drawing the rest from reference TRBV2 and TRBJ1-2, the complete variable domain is EPEVTQTPSHQVTQMGQEVILRCVPISNHLYFYWYRQILGQKVEFLVSFYNNEISEKSEIFDDQFSVERPDGSNFTLKIRSTKLEDSAMYFCASTFSGTIANYGYTFGSGTRLTVV.

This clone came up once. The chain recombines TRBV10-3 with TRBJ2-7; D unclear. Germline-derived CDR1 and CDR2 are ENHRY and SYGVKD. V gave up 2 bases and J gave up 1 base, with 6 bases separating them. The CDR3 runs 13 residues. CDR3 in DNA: TGTGCCATCAGTGAGGGCCCTTCCTACGAGCAGTACTTC. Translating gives CAISEGPSYEQYF.

The DNA for the CDR3 is TGTGCCAGGGGAGTTGAAAACAGGGGGCGGGCCGGGGAGCTGTTTTTT. It translates to CARGVENRGRAGELFF. The J gene is TRBJ2-2, the V gene TRBV2; 9 nucleotides align to TRBD1. Trimming took 9 bases from V and 6 from J; bases not matched to a gene: 14. This CDR3 has 16 amino acids. Per the germline V gene, CDR1 is SNHLY and CDR2 is FYNNEI.

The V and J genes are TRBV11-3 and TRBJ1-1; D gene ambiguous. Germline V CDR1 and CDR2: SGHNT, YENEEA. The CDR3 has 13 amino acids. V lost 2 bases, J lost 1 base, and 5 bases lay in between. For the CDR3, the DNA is TGTGCCAGCAGCTTATCGAGGAACACTGAAGCTTTCTTT. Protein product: CASSLSRNTEAFF.

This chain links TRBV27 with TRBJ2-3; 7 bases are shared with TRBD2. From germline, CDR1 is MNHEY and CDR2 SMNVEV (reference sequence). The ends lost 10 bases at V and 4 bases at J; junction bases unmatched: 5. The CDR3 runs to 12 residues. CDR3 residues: CATYREADTQYF. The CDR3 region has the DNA TGTGCCACCTACCGGGAGGCAGATACGCAGTATTTT.

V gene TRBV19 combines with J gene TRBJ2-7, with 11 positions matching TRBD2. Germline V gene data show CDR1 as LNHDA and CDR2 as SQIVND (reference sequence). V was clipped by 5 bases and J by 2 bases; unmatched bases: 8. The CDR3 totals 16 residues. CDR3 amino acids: CASSPSGTSGTYEQYF. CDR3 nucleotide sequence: TGTGCCAGTAGTCCCTCCGGGACTAGCGGTACCTACGAGCAGTACTTC.

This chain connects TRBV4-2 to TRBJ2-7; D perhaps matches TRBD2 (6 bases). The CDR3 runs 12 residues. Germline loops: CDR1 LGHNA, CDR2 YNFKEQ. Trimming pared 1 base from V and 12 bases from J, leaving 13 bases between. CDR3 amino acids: CASSQGNRDLYF. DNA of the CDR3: TGTGCCAGCAGCCAAGGAAATCGGGACTTGTACTTC.

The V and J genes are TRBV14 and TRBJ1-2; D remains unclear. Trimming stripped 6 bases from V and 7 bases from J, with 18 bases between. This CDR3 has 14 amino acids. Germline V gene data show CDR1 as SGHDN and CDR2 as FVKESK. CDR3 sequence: CASRSQLLGSGYTF. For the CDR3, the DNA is TGTGCCAGCAGGTCTCAGCTCCTCGGGAGTGGCTACACCTTC.

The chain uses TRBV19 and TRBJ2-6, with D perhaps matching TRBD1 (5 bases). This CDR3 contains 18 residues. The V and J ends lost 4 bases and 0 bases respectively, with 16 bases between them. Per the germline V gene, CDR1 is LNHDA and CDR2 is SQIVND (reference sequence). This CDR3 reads CASSTTAITGSGANVLTF. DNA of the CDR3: TGTGCCAGTAGTACGACAGCTATTACTGGCTCTGGGGCCAACGTCCTGACTTTC.

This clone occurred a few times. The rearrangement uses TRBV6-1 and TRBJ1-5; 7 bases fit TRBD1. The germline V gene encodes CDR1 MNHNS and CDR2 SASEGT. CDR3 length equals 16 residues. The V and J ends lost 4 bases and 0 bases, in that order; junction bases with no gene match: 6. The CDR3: CASSGGQPYSNQPQHF. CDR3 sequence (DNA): TGTGCCAGCAGTGGGGGACAGCCATATAGCAATCAGCCCCAGCATTTT.

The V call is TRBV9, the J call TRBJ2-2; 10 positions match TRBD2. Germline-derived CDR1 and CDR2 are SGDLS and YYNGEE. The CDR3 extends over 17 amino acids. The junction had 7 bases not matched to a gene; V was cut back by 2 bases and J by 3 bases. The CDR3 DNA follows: TGTGCCAGCAGCGTGAGACCTAGCGGGAGCGACACCGGGGAGCTGTTTTTT. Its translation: CASSVRPSGSDTGELFF.

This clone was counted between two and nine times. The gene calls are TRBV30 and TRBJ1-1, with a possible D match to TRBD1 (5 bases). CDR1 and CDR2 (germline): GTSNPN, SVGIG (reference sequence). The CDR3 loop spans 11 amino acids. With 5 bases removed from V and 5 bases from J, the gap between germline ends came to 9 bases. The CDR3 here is CAWARVTEAFF. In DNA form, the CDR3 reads TGTGCCTGGGCCAGGGTTACTGAAGCTTTCTTT.

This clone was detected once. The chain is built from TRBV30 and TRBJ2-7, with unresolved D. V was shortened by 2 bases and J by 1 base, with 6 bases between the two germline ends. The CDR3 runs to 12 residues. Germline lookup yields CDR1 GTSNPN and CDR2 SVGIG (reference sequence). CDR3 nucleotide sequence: TGTGCCTGGAGTCCCCCATCCTACGAGCAGTACTTC. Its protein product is CAWSPPSYEQYF.

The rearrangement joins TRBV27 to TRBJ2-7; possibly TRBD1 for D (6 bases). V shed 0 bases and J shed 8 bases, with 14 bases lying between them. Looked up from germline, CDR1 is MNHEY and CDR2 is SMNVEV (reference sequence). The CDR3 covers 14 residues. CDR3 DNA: TGTGCCAGCAGTTTATCCCTTTACAGGGATCAGCAGTACTTC. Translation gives CASSLSLYRDQQYF.

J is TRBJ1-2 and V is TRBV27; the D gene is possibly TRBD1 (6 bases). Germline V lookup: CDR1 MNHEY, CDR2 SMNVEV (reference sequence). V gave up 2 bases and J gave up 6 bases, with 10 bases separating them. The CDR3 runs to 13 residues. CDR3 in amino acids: CASSLQGQDGYTF. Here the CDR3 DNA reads TGTGCCAGCAGTTTACAGGGGCAGGATGGCTACACCTTC.

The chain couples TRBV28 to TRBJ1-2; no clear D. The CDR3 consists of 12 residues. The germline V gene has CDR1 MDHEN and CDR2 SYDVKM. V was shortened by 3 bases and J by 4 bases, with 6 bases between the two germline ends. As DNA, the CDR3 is TGTGCCAGCAGTTTCATAGCCTATGGCTACACCTTC. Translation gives CASSFIAYGYTF.

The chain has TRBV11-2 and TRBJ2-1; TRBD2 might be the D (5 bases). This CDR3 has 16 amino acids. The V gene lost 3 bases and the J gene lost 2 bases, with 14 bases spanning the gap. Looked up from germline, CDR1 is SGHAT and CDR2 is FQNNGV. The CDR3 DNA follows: TGTGCCAGCAGCTTCCGCGGGTTTCCCCCCTACAATGAGCAGTTCTTC. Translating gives CASSFRGFPPYNEQFF.

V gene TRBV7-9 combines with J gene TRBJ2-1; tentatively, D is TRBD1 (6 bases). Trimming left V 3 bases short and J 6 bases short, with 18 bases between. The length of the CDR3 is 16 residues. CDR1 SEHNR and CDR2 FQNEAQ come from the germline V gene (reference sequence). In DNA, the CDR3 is TGTGCCAGCAGCTTTGTGCTGGGGACAAGACGCAATGAGCAGTTCTTC. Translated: CASSFVLGTRRNEQFF.

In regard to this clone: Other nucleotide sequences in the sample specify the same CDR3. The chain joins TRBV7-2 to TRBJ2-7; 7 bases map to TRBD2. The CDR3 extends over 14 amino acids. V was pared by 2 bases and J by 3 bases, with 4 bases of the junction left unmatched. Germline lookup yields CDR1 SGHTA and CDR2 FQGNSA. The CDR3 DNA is TGTGCCAGCAGCTTACGGGGCGGGAGCTACGAGCAGTACTTC. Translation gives CASSLRGGSYEQYF.

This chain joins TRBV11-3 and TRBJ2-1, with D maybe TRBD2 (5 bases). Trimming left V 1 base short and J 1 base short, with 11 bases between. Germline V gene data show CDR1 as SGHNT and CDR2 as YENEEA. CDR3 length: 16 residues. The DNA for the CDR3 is TGTGCCAGCAGCTTAGGCTTGGGCGGGTCCTACAATGAGCAGTTCTTC. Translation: CASSLGLGGSYNEQFF.

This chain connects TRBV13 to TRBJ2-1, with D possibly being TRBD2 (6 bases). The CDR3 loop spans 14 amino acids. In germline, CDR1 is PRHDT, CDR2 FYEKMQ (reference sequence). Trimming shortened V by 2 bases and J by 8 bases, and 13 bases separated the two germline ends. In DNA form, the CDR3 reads TGTGCCAGCAGCTTATGGGGGGAAGGGGATGAGCAGTTCTTC. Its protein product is CASSLWGEGDEQFF.

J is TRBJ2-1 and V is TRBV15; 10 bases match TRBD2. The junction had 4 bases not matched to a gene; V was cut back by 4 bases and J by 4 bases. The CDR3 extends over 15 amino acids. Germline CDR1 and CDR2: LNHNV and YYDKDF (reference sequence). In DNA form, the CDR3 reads TGTGCCACCAGCAAAACTAGCGGGACTTACAATGAGCAGTTCTTC. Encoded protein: CATSKTSGTYNEQFF.

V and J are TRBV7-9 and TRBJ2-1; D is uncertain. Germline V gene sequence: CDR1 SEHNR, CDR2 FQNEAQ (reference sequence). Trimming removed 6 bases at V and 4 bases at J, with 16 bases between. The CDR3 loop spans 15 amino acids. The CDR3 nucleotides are TGTGCCAGCAGGACGGAGCCCGCTGGGTACAATGAGCAGTTCTTC. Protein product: CASRTEPAGYNEQFF.